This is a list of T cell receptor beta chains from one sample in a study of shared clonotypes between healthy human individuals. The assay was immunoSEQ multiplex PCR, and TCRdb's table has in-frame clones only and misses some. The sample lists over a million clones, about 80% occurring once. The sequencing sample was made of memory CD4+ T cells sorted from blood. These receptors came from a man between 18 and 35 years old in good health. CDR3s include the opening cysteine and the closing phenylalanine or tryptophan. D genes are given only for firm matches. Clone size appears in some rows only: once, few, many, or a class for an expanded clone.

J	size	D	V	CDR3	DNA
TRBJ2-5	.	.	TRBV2	CASSQTRVQETQYF	TGTGCCAGCAGTCAGACTAGGGTCCAAGAGACCCAGTACTTC
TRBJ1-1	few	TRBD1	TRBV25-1	CASSDTGGTEAFF	TGTGCCAGCAGTGATACAGGGGGCACTGAAGCTTTCTTT
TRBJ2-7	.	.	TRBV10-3	CAISRDGSYEQYF	TGTGCCATCAGTCGGGACGGTTCCTACGAGCAGTACTTC
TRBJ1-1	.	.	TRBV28	CASTPLGDTEAFF	TGTGCCAGCACGCCCCTAGGGGACACTGAAGCTTTCTTT
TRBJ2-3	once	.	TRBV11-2	CASSLGGGPPTDTQYF	TGTGCCAGCAGCCTAGGGGGGGGACCCCCTACAGATACGCAGTATTTT
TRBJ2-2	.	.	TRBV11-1	CASSLLNTGELFF	TGTGCCAGCAGCTTATTGAACACCGGGGAGCTGTTTTTT
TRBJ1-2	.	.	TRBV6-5	CASSYGGRADGYTF	TGTGCCAGCAGTTACGGGGGCAGGGCCGATGGCTACACCTTC
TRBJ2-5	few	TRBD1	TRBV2	CASSLDRGPQETQYF	TGTGCCAGCAGCCTCGACAGGGGGCCGCAAGAGACCCAGTACTTC
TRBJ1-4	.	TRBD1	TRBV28	CATEDRAAEKLFF	TGTGCCACCGAGGACAGGGCAGCTGAAAAACTGTTTTTT
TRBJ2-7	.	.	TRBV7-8	CASSLAGPGAPYEQYF	TGTGCCAGCAGCTTAGCAGGCCCGGGGGCTCCCTACGAGCAGTACTTC
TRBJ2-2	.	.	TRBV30	CAWTYDTGELFF	TGTGCCTGGACCTACGACACCGGGGAGCTGTTTTTT
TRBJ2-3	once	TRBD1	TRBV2	CASSPRTGGSDTQYF	TGTGCCAGCAGCCCCAGGACAGGGGGATCGGATACGCAGTATTTT
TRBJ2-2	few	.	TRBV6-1	CASSDRTWAGELFF	TGTGCCAGCAGTGATAGAACCTGGGCCGGGGAGCTGTTTTTT
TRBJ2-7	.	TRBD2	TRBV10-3	CATRGGYEQYF	TGTGCCACACGGGGGGGATACGAGCAGTACTTC
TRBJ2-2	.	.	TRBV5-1	CASSENTGELFF	TGCGCCAGCAGCGAAAACACCGGGGAGCTGTTTTTT
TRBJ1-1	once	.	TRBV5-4	CASSLGLVNTEAFF	TGTGCCAGCAGCTTGGGGCTAGTCAACACTGAAGCTTTCTTT
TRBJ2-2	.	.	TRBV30	CAKRTVNTGELFF	TGTGCCAAACGGACGGTGAACACCGGGGAGCTGTTTTTT
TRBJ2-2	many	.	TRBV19	CASTEMGGNYRELFF	TGTGCCAGTACCGAAATGGGGGGAAATTACCGGGAGCTGTTTTTT
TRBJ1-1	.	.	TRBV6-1	CASRPGEVGTEAFF	TGTGCCAGCAGACCCGGGGAGGTAGGCACTGAAGCTTTCTTT
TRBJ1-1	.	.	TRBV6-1	CASSRSGSPEAFF	TGTGCCAGCAGCCGATCAGGGTCCCCTGAAGCTTTCTTT
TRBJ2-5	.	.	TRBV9	CASGTSPGRQETQYF	TGTGCCAGCGGAACATCCCCAGGTCGGCAAGAGACCCAGTACTTC
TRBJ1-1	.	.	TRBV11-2	CASSYDSDTEAFF	TGTGCCAGCAGCTACGACAGTGACACTGAAGCTTTCTTT
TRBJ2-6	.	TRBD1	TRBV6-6	CASKGQGSAGANVLTF	TGTGCCAGCAAGGGACAGGGGTCAGCTGGGGCCAACGTCCTGACTTTC
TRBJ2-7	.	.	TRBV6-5	CASRSFRDQTYEQYF	TGTGCCAGCAGAAGCTTCCGGGACCAGACCTACGAGCAGTACTTC
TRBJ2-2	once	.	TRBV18	CASSPMEGFTGELFF	TGTGCCAGCTCACCAATGGAGGGGTTCACCGGGGAGCTGTTTTTT
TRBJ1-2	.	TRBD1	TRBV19	CASRTGQGSFNYGYTF	TGTGCCAGTAGGACTGGACAGGGAAGCTTTAACTATGGCTACACCTTC
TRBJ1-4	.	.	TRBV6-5	CASRAGNEKLFF	TGTGCCAGCAGAGCAGGGAATGAAAAACTGTTTTTT
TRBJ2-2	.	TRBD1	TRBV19	CASFRRTGVTGELFF	TGTGCCAGTTTTCGTCGGACAGGGGTCACCGGGGAGCTGTTTTTT
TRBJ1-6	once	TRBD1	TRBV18	CASSRGQAGSPLHF	TGTGCCAGCTCACGGGGACAGGCGGGTTCACCCCTCCACTTT